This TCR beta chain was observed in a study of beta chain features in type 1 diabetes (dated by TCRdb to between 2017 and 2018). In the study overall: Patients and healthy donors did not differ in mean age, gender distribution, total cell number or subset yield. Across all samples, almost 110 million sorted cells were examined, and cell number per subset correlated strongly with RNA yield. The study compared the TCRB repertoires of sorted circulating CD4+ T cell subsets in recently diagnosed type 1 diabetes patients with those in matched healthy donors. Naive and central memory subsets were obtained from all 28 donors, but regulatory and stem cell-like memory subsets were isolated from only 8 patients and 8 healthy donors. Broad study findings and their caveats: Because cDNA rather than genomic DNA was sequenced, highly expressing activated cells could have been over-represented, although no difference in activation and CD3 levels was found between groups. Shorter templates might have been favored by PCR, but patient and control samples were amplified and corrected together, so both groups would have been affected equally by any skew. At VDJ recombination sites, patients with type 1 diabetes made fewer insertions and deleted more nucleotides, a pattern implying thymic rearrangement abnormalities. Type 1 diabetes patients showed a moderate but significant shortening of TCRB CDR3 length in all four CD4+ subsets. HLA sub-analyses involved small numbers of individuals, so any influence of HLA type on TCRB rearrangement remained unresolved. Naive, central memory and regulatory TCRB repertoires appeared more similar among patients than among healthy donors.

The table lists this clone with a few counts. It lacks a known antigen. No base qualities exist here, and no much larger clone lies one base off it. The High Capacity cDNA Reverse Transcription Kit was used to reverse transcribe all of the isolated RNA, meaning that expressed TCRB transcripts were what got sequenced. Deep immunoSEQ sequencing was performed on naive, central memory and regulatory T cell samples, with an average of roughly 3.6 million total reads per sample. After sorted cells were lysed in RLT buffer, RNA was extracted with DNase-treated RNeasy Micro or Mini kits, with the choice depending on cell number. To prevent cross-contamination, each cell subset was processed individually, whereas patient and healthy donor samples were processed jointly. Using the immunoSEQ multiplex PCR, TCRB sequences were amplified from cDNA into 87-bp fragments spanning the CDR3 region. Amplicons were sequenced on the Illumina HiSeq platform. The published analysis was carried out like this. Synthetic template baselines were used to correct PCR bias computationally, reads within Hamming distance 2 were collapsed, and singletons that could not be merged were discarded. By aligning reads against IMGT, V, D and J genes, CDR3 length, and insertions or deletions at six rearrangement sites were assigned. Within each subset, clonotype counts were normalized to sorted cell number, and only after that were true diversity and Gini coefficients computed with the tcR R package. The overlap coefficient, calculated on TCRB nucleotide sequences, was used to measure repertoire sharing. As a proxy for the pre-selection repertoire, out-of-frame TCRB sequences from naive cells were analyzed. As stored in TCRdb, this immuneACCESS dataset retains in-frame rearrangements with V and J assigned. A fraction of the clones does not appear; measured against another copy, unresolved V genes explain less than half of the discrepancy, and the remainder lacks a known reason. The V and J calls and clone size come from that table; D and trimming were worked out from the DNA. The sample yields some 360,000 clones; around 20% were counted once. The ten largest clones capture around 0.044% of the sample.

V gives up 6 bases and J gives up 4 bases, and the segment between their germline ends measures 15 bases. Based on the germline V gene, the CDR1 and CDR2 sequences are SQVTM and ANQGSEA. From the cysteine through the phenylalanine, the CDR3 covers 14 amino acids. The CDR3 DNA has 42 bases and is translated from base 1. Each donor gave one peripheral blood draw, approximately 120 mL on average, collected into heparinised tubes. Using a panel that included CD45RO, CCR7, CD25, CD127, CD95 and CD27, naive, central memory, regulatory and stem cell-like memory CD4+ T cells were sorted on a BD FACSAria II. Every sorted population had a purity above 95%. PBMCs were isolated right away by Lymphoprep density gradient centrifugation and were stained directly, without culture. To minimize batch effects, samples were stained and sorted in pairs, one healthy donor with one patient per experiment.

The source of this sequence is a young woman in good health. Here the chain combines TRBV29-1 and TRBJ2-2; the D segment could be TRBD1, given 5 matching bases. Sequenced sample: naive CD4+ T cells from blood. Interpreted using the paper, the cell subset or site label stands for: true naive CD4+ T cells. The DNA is TGCAGCGTCCTTAAGGGGCGCGGCACCGGGGAGCTGTTTTTT. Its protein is CSVLKGRGTGELFF.